The rows below give T cell receptor beta chains drawn from one sample of a study of blood T cell repertoires in COVID-19. The protocol was immunoSEQ multiplex PCR, while the TCRdb copy is restricted to in-frame clones and leaves out a portion. This sample carries under 200,000 clones, 84% of them seen once, and the ten largest clones take 13% to 15%. Sequencing was performed on peripheral blood. The receptors here all came from a man aged 30-40 years with active or convalescent COVID-19. CDR3s include the opening cysteine and the closing phenylalanine or tryptophan. D genes are given only for firm matches. The size entry is marked missing in some rows and otherwise reads once, few, many or a size class.

clone_size d_call j_call v_call cdr3_nt cdr3_aa
NA TRBD2 TRBJ2-2 TRBV28 TGTGCCAGTAAGGGACTAGCGGGCGTCGACGGGGAGCTGTTTTTT CASKGLAGVDGELFF
NA TRBD1 TRBJ1-1 TRBV6-2/TRBV6-3 TGTGCCAGCAGTAACAACAGGGGAGCGAACACTGAAGCTTTCTTT CASSNNRGANTEAFF
NA TRBD2 TRBJ2-3 TRBV25-1 TGTGCCAGCAGGGGGACTAGCGGGAGCACAGATACGCAGTATTTT CASRGTSGSTDTQYF
NA TRBD2 TRBJ2-7 TRBV11-3 TGTGCCAGCAGCCCTCCACTAGCGGGACTGTACGAGCAGTACTTC CASSPPLAGLYEQYF
NA TRBD1 TRBJ2-6 TRBV3-1/TRBV3-2 TGTGCCAGCAGCCAATGGACCGGGACAGGGGATACTGGGGCCAACGTCCTGACTTTC CASSQWTGTGDTGANVLTF
NA TRBD1 TRBJ2-5 TRBV7-3 TGTGCCAGCAGCTTAGGCCTGTCCAGGGGGCAGGAGACCCAGTACTTC CASSLGLSRGQETQYF
few NA TRBJ1-1 TRBV9 TGTGCCAGCAGCCCCCGGGAGGGGATGAACACTGAAGCTTTCTTT CASSPREGMNTEAFF
NA TRBD1 TRBJ1-2 TRBV27 TGTGCCAGCAGTTTAGCCGGGACAGGGGATGGCTACACCTTC CASSLAGTGDGYTF
NA NA TRBJ2-1 TRBV12-5 TGTGCTAGTGGTTTGGGGGGCAACAGGGCCGAGCAGTTCTTC CASGLGGNRAEQFF
NA NA TRBJ1-1 TRBV7-9 TGTGCCAGCACTGCGGTGAACACTGAAGCTTTCTTT CASTAVNTEAFF
NA TRBD1 TRBJ1-3 TRBV15 TGTGCCACCGGGACAGCGAACACCATATATTTT CATGTANTIYF
once TRBD2 TRBJ2-1 TRBV10-2 TGCGCCAGCAGGGAGACTAGCGGGAGTGGCCGCGATGAGCAGTTCTTC CASRETSGSGRDEQFF
NA TRBD2 TRBJ2-3 TRBV7-3 TGTGCCAGCAGCCTTAGCGGGGGGGCTGGAGATACGCAGTATTTT CASSLSGGAGDTQYF
NA NA TRBJ1-1 TRBV11-3 TGTGCCAGCAGCTTAGGCCCCAGGGGTTACAACACTGAAGCTTTCTTT CASSLGPRGYNTEAFF
NA TRBD1 TRBJ1-1 TRBV11-2 TGTGCCAGCAGCTTAGAGACAGGGCCTAAATCCACTGAAGCTTTCTTT CASSLETGPKSTEAFF
NA TRBD2 TRBJ2-3 TRBV6-5 TGTGCCAGCAGTTCTTCAGCGGGAGGGGATACGCAGTATTTT CASSSSAGGDTQYF
NA TRBD2 TRBJ2-1 TRBV28 TGTGCCAGCAGATCCGGGGGGGACTACAATGAGCAGTTCTTC CASRSGGDYNEQFF
few NA TRBJ1-5 TRBV2 TGTGCCATAGGAACAGAGAATCAGCCCCAGCATTTT CAIGTENQPQHF
NA NA TRBJ1-5 TRBV5-5 TGTGCCAGCAGCCGAGGACAGAGTCCGAATCAGCCCCAGCATTTT CASSRGQSPNQPQHF
NA NA TRBJ1-3 TRBV3-1/TRBV3-2 TGTGCCAGCAGCCCTCCGGGACTAGAAGGAAACACCATATATTTT CASSPPGLEGNTIYF
NA TRBD1 TRBJ2-7 TRBV5-1 TGCGCCAGCAGCCCGCCGGGACAGAGGAACTACGAGCAGTACTTC CASSPPGQRNYEQYF
once TRBD1 TRBJ1-3 TRBV27 TGTGCCAGCAGGATAACCGGGACAGGGGCTGGAAACACCATATATTTT CASRITGTGAGNTIYF
NA NA TRBJ1-2 TRBV28 TGTGCCAGCAGTTCTCCCCGGGAGGACCGAGGGTCTGGCTACACCTTC CASSSPREDRGSGYTF